Shown below are 13 T cell receptor beta chains from a single sample sequenced in a study of blood T cell repertoires in COVID-19 (dated by TCRdb to the early 2020s). The library was obtained by the immunoSEQ multiplex PCR assay. Drawn from immuneACCESS, this table holds only the in-frame rearrangements with V and J called that TCRdb kept. Clones are partly lost; checked studies trace under half to an unresolved V gene and leave the rest unexplained. Within this sample are approximately 80,000 clones, with about four fifths of them counted one time only. The ten top clones hold approximately 40% of the sample. Sequencing was performed on peripheral blood. These receptors were collected from a man at least 80 years old with acute or convalescent COVID-19.

The chain joins TRBV2 to TRBJ1-5, with 9 bases lining up with TRBD1. There are 13 residues in the CDR3. Germline V CDR1 and CDR2: SNHLY, FYNNEI. V was clipped by 6 bases and J by 7 bases; unmatched bases: 4. CDR3 residues: CASSDRGRQPQHF. CDR3 nucleotides: TGTGCCAGCAGCGACAGGGGGAGACAGCCCCAGCATTTT.

The V call is TRBV27, the J call TRBJ2-1; a possible D gene is TRBD2 (5 bases). The CDR3 is 13 amino acids. The germline V and J ends were trimmed by 3 bases and 7 bases, with 10 bases remaining between them. Germline CDR1 and CDR2: MNHEY and SMNVEV (reference sequence). The CDR3 here is CASSFGERNEQFF. CDR3 DNA: TGTGCCAGCAGTTTCGGGGAAAGAAATGAGCAGTTCTTC.

V usage is TRBV5-1 and J usage is TRBJ2-1; TRBD2 matches 11 bases. Germline lookup yields CDR1 SGHRS and CDR2 YFSETQ. This CDR3 is 17 amino acids long. V dropped 4 bases and J dropped 1; count of bases not matched to a gene: 7. The DNA for the CDR3 is TGCGCCAGCAGCCGAACCGGGACTAGCGGTTCCTACAATGAGCAGTTCTTC. It encodes CASSRTGTSGSYNEQFF.

The chain recombines TRBV28 with TRBJ2-1, with a tentative D call TRBD1 (6 bases). Germline V gene data show CDR1 as MDHEN and CDR2 as SYDVKM. Trimming stripped 6 bases from V and 6 bases from J, with 12 bases between. The CDR3 is 13 residues long. CDR3 in DNA: TGTGCCAGCAGGGTGGAAGGGGGCAATGAGCAGTTCTTC. This translates into CASRVEGGNEQFF.

CDR3 sequence (DNA): TGCAGCGTAAAAGGACCCGGGACAGGGGTGGATGAAAAACTGTTTTTT. Translating gives CSVKGPGTGVDEKLFF. The chain recombines TRBV29-1 with TRBJ1-4; TRBD1 matches 10 bases. This CDR3 spans 16 amino acids. Losses at the gene ends were 6 bases for V and 6 bases for J; bases not matched to a gene: 13. Germline CDR1 and CDR2: SQVTM and ANQGSEA.

The chain uses TRBV19 and TRBJ2-5, with D perhaps matching TRBD2 (6 bases). Germline V CDR1 and CDR2: LNHDA, SQIVND (reference sequence). V lost 4 bases and J 5 bases, leaving 8 bases between the germline ends. The CDR3 runs to 12 residues. This CDR3 is CASSTRGETQYF. DNA of the CDR3: TGTGCCAGTAGTACCCGGGGGGAGACCCAGTACTTC.

The chain is built from TRBV5-1 and TRBJ2-2; a possible D gene is TRBD2 (6 bases). The V and J ends lost 1 base and 4 bases respectively, with 8 bases between them. The germline V gene has CDR1 SGHRS and CDR2 YFSETQ. The CDR3 totals 14 residues. CDR3 sequence: CASSLRESTGELFF. In DNA, the CDR3 is TGCGCCAGCAGCTTGCGGGAGAGCACCGGGGAGCTGTTTTTT.

This sequence joins TRBV9 and TRBJ2-2, with D possibly being TRBD2 (5 bases). The germline V and J ends were trimmed by 2 bases and 1 base, with 9 bases remaining between them. This CDR3 has 15 residues. Per the germline V gene, CDR1 is SGDLS and CDR2 is YYNGEE. This CDR3 is CASSVHGLNTGELFF. CDR3 DNA: TGTGCCAGCAGCGTTCATGGACTGAACACCGGGGAGCTGTTTTTT.

The CDR3 here is CASSQIQASYEQYF. The CDR3 DNA sequence: TGTGCCAGCAGCCAAATACAGGCTTCCTACGAGCAGTACTTC. The chain uses TRBV11-2 and TRBJ2-7; D is perhaps TRBD1 (5 bases). In germline, CDR1 is SGHAT, CDR2 FQNNGV. The length of the CDR3 is 14 residues. V was clipped by 5 bases and J by 1 base, with 12 bases between them. Supplemented by reference TRBV11-2 and TRBJ2-7, the full variable domain reads EAGVAQSPRYKIIEKRQSVAFWCNPISGHATLYWYQQILGQGPKLLIQFQNNGVVDDSQLPKDRFSAERLKGVDSTLKIQPAKLEDSAVYLCASSQIQASYEQYFGPGTRLTVT.

This clone showed up just once. The chain is built from TRBV5-1 and TRBJ2-3; D uncertain. Germline CDR1 SGHRS, CDR2 YFSETQ. Trimming shortened V by 1 base and J by 2 bases, and 8 bases separated the two germline ends. This CDR3 comprises 14 residues. CDR3 region: CASSLPLSTDTQYF. The CDR3 DNA is TGCGCCAGCAGCTTGCCCCTCTCCACAGATACGCAGTATTTT.

The genes are TRBV7-2 and TRBJ2-1; D is possibly TRBD1 (6 bases). V was trimmed by 3 bases and J by 6 bases, leaving 9 bases between them. The CDR3 has 13 residues. The germline CDR1 and CDR2 sequences are SGHTA and FQGNSA. The CDR3: CASSFGQINEQFF. The CDR3 coding sequence is TGTGCCAGCAGCTTCGGACAGATCAATGAGCAGTTCTTC.

The chain has TRBV18 and TRBJ1-5; TRBD1 matches 7 bases. After removal of 4 bases from V and 6 bases from J, the junction contained 9 bases not matched to a gene. The CDR3 consists of 15 residues. The V gene's germline CDR1 is KGHSH and CDR2 LQKENI. Written as DNA, the CDR3 is TGTGCCAGCTCACAAACAGGGGCCGCGGGTCAGCCCCAGCATTTT. This gives the protein CASSQTGAAGQPQHF.

Only one count was recorded for this clone. The chain combines TRBV5-5 with TRBJ2-5; a possible D gene is TRBD1 (5 bases). Between the trimmed V and J ends, which lost 1 base and 2 bases, there was a span of 6 bases. The germline V gene encodes CDR1 SGHKS and CDR2 YYEKEE (reference sequence). The CDR3 runs to 13 residues. Written as DNA, the CDR3 is TGTGCCAGCAGCTTGAACAGGCAAGAGACCCAGTACTTC. Its translation is CASSLNRQETQYF. The full variable domain, its missing parts supplied by reference TRBV5-5 and TRBJ2-5, is DAGVTQSPTHLIKTRGQQVTLRCSPISGHKSVSWYQQVLGQGPQFIFQYYEKEERGRGNFPDRFSARQFPNYSSELNVNALLLGDSALYLCASSLNRQETQYFGPGTRLLVL.